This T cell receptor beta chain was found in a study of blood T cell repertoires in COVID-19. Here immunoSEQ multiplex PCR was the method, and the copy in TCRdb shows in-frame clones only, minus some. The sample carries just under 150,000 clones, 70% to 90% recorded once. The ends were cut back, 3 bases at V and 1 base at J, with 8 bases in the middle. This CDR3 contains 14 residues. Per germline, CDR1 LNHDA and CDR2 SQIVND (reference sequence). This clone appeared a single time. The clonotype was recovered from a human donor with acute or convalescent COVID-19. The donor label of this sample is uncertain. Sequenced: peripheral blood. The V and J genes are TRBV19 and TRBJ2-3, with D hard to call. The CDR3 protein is CASSIPGGTDTQYF. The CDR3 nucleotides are TGTGCCAGTAGTATTCCAGGCGGCACAGATACGCAGTATTTT.